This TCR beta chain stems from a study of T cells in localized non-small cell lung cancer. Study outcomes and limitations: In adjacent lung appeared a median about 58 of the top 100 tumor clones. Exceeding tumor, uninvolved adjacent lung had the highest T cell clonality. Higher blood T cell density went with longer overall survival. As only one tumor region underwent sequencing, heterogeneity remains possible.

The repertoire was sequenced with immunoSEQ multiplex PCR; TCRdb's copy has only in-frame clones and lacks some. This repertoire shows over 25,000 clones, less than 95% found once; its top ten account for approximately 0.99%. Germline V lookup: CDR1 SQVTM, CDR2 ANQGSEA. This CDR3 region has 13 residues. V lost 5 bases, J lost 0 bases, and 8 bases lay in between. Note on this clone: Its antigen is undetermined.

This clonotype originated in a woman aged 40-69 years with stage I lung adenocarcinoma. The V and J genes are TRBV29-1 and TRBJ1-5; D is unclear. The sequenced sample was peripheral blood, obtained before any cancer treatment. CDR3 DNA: TGCAGCGTTAGAGACGGTAGCAATCAGCCCCAGCATTTT. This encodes CSVRDGSNQPQHF.